This T cell receptor (beta chain) was sequenced during a study of glioma-infiltrating T cells after dendritic cell vaccination. Study as a whole: The vaccine used monocyte-derived dendritic cells pulsed overnight with autologous tumor lysate.

The germline V gene encodes CDR1 SNHLY and CDR2 FYNNEI. The CDR3 is made up of 16 amino acids. The V gene end was trimmed by 7 bases and the J gene end by 3 bases; junction bases not matched to a gene: 11. Time point here: after dendritic cell vaccination, including at tumor progression/relapse. Points from the study as a whole: Estimated pretreatment TIL content predicted outcome after dendritic cell vaccination.

About this clone itself: The antigen is not known.

Data came from immunoSEQ multiplex PCR; TCRdb stores just in-frame clones and leaves some out. Of some 99,000 clones listed, around 80% were seen once; the top ten hold 5.4%. Specimen: blood, collected after dendritic cell vaccination. This receptor was taken from a human donor with glioblastoma. This chain links TRBV2 with TRBJ2-3, with TRBD1 matching 9 bases. Here the CDR3 reads CASTQGAIISTDTQYF. Here the CDR3 DNA reads TGTGCCAGCACACAGGGGGCGATTATATCTACAGATACGCAGTATTTT.